One sample yielded the 8 T cell receptor beta chains listed below, sequenced in a study of blood T cell repertoires in COVID-19. The assay was immunoSEQ multiplex PCR, and TCRdb's table has in-frame clones only and misses some. The table includes under 200,000 clones, 88% detected once. Sequencing was done on a sample of peripheral blood. The receptors derive from a man between 18 and 29 years old with active or convalescent COVID-19.

The V gene is TRBV29-1, the J gene TRBJ2-6, with D unresolved. V was cut by 5 bases and J by 0 bases, with 5 bases left in between. CDR3 length: 13 residues. Germline CDR1 is SQVTM and CDR2 is ANQGSEA. CDR3 sequence reads: CSVWPSGANVLTF. CDR3 DNA: TGCAGCGTTTGGCCCTCTGGGGCCAACGTCCTGACTTTC.

The V gene is TRBV7-9, the J gene TRBJ1-2, with a tentative D call TRBD1 (5 bases). The germline V gene encodes CDR1 SEHNR and CDR2 FQNEAQ (reference sequence). With 4 bases removed from V and 7 bases from J, the gap between germline ends came to 19 bases. There are 15 residues in the CDR3. CDR3: CASSSPAGPFGGYTF. The CDR3 DNA is TGTGCCAGCAGCTCCCCCGCAGGGCCTTTTGGTGGCTACACCTTC.

The V call is TRBV5-1, the J call TRBJ2-3; TRBD1 matches at 7 bases. The CDR3 consists of 16 residues. Looked up from germline, CDR1 is SGHRS and CDR2 is YFSETQ. The junction had 14 bases not matched to a gene; V was cut back by 5 bases and J by 5 bases. CDR3 bases: TGCGCCAGCAGTTATACAGGGGCCCCTGAGGTAGATACGCAGTATTTT. It yields the protein CASSYTGAPEVDTQYF.

The chain combines TRBV5-1 with TRBJ1-2, with TRBD1 matching 9 bases. Unmatched junction bases numbered 3, after V lost 3 bases and J lost 0 bases. The germline gives CDR1 SGHRS, CDR2 YFSETQ. CDR3 length equals 15 residues. The CDR3 spells CASSSDRGPNYGYTF. The CDR3 DNA is TGCGCCAGCAGCTCGGACAGGGGTCCTAACTATGGCTACACCTTC.

This chain links TRBV2 with TRBJ1-2; 7 positions agree with TRBD1. V dropped 6 bases and J dropped 3; count of bases not matched to a gene: 7. CDR3 length: 14 amino acids. Germline V gene sequence: CDR1 SNHLY, CDR2 FYNNEI. The CDR3 DNA follows: TGTGCCAGCAGCAGGACAGGACTGGACTATGGCTACACCTTC. Translated: CASSRTGLDYGYTF.

The J gene is TRBJ2-5, the V gene TRBV7-9; 12 bases are shared with TRBD2. CDR1 is SEHNR and CDR2 is FQNEAQ in the germline V gene (reference sequence). The V segment lost 1 base and the J segment 3 bases; nucleotides outside the gene matches: 6. This CDR3 is built from 17 residues. The CDR3 coding sequence is TGTGCCAGCAGCTTAGGGAGACTAGCGGGAGACAAAGAGACCCAGTACTTC. Encoded protein: CASSLGRLAGDKETQYF.

V gene TRBV7-2 combines with J gene TRBJ2-7, with TRBD2 identical over 9 bases. Trimming cost V 1 base and J 2 bases; bases outside gene matches: 6. Germline lookup yields CDR1 SGHTA and CDR2 FQGNSA. This CDR3 is 16 amino acids long. The DNA of the CDR3 is TGTGCCAGCAGCTTAGTCTCCGCGGGAGGGCCCTACGAGCAGTACTTC. Protein: CASSLVSAGGPYEQYF.

This chain uses TRBV30 with TRBJ1-6; 8 bases are a match to TRBD1. CDR1 and CDR2 from the germline V gene are GTSNPN and SVGIG (reference sequence). CDR3 length: 13 residues. V lost 2 bases, J lost 7 bases, and 1 base stayed unmatched. The CDR3 reads CAWSTGGNSPLHF. Here the CDR3 DNA reads TGTGCCTGGAGTACAGGGGGAAATTCACCCCTCCACTTT. Full variable domain (remainder filled in from reference TRBV30 and TRBJ1-6): SQTIHQWPATLVQPVGSPLSLECTVEGTSNPNLYWYRQAAGRGLQLLFYSVGIGQISSEVPQNLSASRPQDRQFILSSKKLLLSDSGFYLCAWSTGGNSPLHFGNGTRLTVT.